One sample yielded the 23 T cell receptor beta chains listed below, sequenced in a study of T cells in Graves' hyperthyroidism and ophthalmopathy. It was RNA transcripts that yielded the amplified TCR beta CDR3 regions. During a first-round RT-PCR of the TCR CDR3, the HTBI primer set was used. TCRdb redid the calling of the multiplex PCR reads with MiXCR, one entry per CDR3 protein. This repertoire shows roughly 400,000 distinct CDR3 sequences, around 15% found once; its top ten account for under 30%. The source material was blood. The receptor source for this set is a man aged 50-59 years with Graves' ophthalmopathy.

This clonotype showed up many times. V and J are TRBV2 and TRBJ2-2; D not certain. Trimming took off 3 bases at V and 0 bases at J, with 8 bases between the two ends. Germline lookup yields CDR1 SNHLY and CDR2 FYNNEI. The CDR3 extends over 15 amino acids. CDR3 sequence: CASSEVGSNTGELFF. CDR3 DNA sequence: TGTGCCAGCAGTGAGGTGGGGTCGAACACCGGGGAGCTGTTTTTT. Using reference TRBV2 and TRBJ2-2 for the parts outside the CDR3, the full variable domain is EPEVTQTPSHQVTQMGQEVILRCVPISNHLYFYWYRQILGQKVEFLVSFYNNEISEKSEIFDDQFSVERPDGSNFTLKIRSTKLEDSAMYFCASSEVGSNTGELFFGEGSRLTVL.

The chain couples TRBV7-9 to TRBJ2-7, with TRBD2 identical over 14 bases. CDR1 and CDR2 (germline): SEHNR, FQNEAQ (reference sequence). The CDR3 totals 17 residues. Losses at the gene ends were 5 bases for V and 4 bases for J; bases not matched to a gene: 10. The CDR3 DNA follows: TGTGCCAGCAGCCTGGGGGGACTAGCGGGAGTCTTATACGAGCAGTACTTC. Translated, it gives CASSLGGLAGVLYEQYF.

V gene TRBV6-2 or TRBV6-3 combines with J gene TRBJ2-1, with 13 bases matching TRBD2. The junction had 9 bases not matched to a gene; V was cut back by 1 base and J by 9 bases. Germline V gives CDR1 MNHEY, CDR2 SVGEGT. This CDR3 has 17 amino acids. CDR3 in DNA: TGTGCCAGCAGTTACTTGAAACTAGCGGGAGGGAGCACTGAGCAGTTCTTC. The encoded protein is CASSYLKLAGGSTEQFF.

For this clonotype: A much larger clone lies a single base off, so this may be a read error. The rearrangement joins TRBV7-7 to TRBJ2-1, with TRBD2 identical over 9 bases. CDR3 size: 16 residues. Germline CDR1 is SSHAT and CDR2 is FNYEAQ (reference sequence). CDR3 residues: CASSQSIAGVYNEQFF. CDR3 nucleotides: TGTGCTAGCAGCCAAAGCATAGCGGGAGTCTACAATGAGCAGTTCTTC.

This chain connects TRBV11-2 to TRBJ2-7; TRBD2 agrees at 8 bases. The germline V gene has CDR1 SGHAT and CDR2 FQNNGV. V shed 5 bases and J 6 bases; nucleotides not matched to a gene: 9. The CDR3 loop spans 14 amino acids. The chain's CDR3 is CASSGGLVGSEQYF. As DNA, the CDR3 is TGTGCCAGCAGCGGGGGACTAGTCGGCTCCGAGCAGTACTTC.

This clonotype was picked up a small number of times. V gene TRBV30 combines with J gene TRBJ1-5; perhaps TRBD1 as D (5 bases). The CDR3 is 14 amino acids. V lost 3 bases and J lost 6, with 15 bases in between. Germline CDR1 GTSNPN, CDR2 SVGIG (reference sequence). The DNA for the CDR3 is TGTGCCTGGAGCAATAGGGGATTTGGTCAGCCCCAGCATTTT. Translation gives CAWSNRGFGQPQHF.

This clonotype was seen at least ten times. V gene TRBV30 combines with J gene TRBJ2-7; D is unresolved. The CDR3 sequence is 11 residues long. V was trimmed by 1 base and J by 3 bases, leaving 4 bases between them. Germline assignment: CDR1 GTSNPN and CDR2 SVGIG (reference sequence). This CDR3 is CAWSESYEQYF. DNA of the CDR3: TGTGCCTGGAGTGAAAGCTACGAGCAGTACTTC.

The sample holds a few counts of this clonotype. The chain links TRBV10-3 to TRBJ2-2; TRBD2 matches at 12 bases. The CDR3 is made up of 16 amino acids. Germline V lookup: CDR1 ENHRY, CDR2 SYGVKD. The ends lost 6 bases at V and 4 bases at J; junction bases unmatched: 6. CDR3 sequence reads: CAIRGLAGLSTGELFF. The CDR3 DNA reads as TGTGCCATCAGAGGACTAGCGGGGTTGAGCACCGGGGAGCTGTTTTTT.

This clonotype was recorded at least ten times. The V call is TRBV11-2, the J call TRBJ1-6, with no clear D. Trimming removed 8 bases from V and 0 bases from J, with 5 bases in between. CDR1 SGHAT and CDR2 FQNNGV come from the germline V gene. This CDR3 spans 13 amino acids. CDR3 sequence reads: CASGASYNSPLHF. The CDR3 bases are TGTGCCAGCGGCGCCTCCTATAATTCACCCCTCCACTTT.

At least ten counts were recorded for this clonotype. V is TRBV5-1 and J is TRBJ1-1; 9 nucleotides line up with TRBD1. Germline CDR1 SGHRS, CDR2 YFSETQ. With V trimmed by 0 bases and J by 0 bases, 3 bases remained unmatched. The CDR3 is 16 amino acids. The CDR3 sequence: CASSLGDRVMNTEAFF. The DNA of the CDR3 is TGCGCCAGCAGCTTGGGGGACAGGGTCATGAACACTGAAGCTTTCTTT.

This clonotype was seen ten or more times. The chain joins TRBV11-2 to TRBJ1-2; D uncertain. This CDR3 region has 13 residues. Trimming removed 3 bases at V and 4 bases at J, with 9 bases between. Germline V gene lookup returns CDR1 SGHAT and CDR2 FQNNGV. In DNA form, the CDR3 reads TGTGCCAGCAGCTTCGGGGTAGGCTATGGCTACACCTTC. Encoded protein: CASSFGVGYGYTF.

In this sample, this clonotype turned up many times. V gene TRBV11-2 combines with J gene TRBJ1-5; D remains unclear. Germline loops: CDR1 SGHAT, CDR2 FQNNGV. V was shortened by 1 base and J by 6 bases, with 10 bases between the two germline ends. The CDR3 runs to 14 residues. The CDR3 sequence: CASSLAPELQPQHF. CDR3 nucleotides: TGTGCCAGCAGCTTAGCCCCCGAGCTTCAGCCCCAGCATTTT.

At least ten counts were recorded for this clonotype. The genes are TRBV28 and TRBJ2-7, with D maybe TRBD2 (6 bases). V gave up 6 bases and J gave up 2 bases, with 11 bases separating them. The CDR3 extends over 13 amino acids. Germline V gene lookup returns CDR1 MDHEN and CDR2 SYDVKM. The CDR3 is CASSGGVTYEQYF. The CDR3 nucleotides read TGTGCCAGCAGCGGCGGGGTTACCTACGAGCAGTACTTC.

The V gene is TRBV4-1, the J gene TRBJ2-7; TRBD2 agrees at 12 bases. The CDR3 sequence is 17 residues long. Trimming cost V 2 bases and J 4 bases; bases outside gene matches: 9. Germline CDR1 and CDR2: MGHRA and YSYEKL. CDR3 region: CASSQWTSGERGYEQYF. CDR3 nucleotides: TGCGCCAGCAGCCAATGGACTAGCGGGGAAAGAGGGTACGAGCAGTACTTC.

This clonotype was detected many times. The chain uses TRBV7-2 and TRBJ2-1; 10 nucleotides line up with TRBD2. The germline CDR1 and CDR2 sequences are SGHTA and FQGNSA. CDR3 length equals 17 residues. V shed 4 bases and J 6 bases; nucleotides not matched to a gene: 12. This CDR3 is CASSSPSSGLAINEQFF. The CDR3 nucleotides are TGTGCCAGCAGCTCCCCCTCATCGGGACTAGCGATCAATGAGCAGTTCTTC.

The rearrangement joins TRBV10-3 to TRBJ2-1; 9 bases agree with TRBD2. The junction had 18 bases not matched to a gene; V was cut back by 0 bases and J by 9 bases. Per germline, CDR1 ENHRY and CDR2 SYGVKD. The CDR3 has 19 residues. The DNA of the CDR3 is TGTGCCATCAGTGAGTCGACCCCCGGCGGGAGGGCCTTTAGGGGTGAGCAGTTCTTC. Encoded protein: CAISESTPGGRAFRGEQFF.

In this sample, this clonotype turned up many times. The rearrangement uses TRBV7-2 and TRBJ2-2, with D uncertain. This CDR3 is 12 amino acids long. The V and J ends lost 0 bases and 7 bases respectively, with 3 bases between them. The germline V gene has CDR1 SGHTA and CDR2 FQGNSA. The CDR3, as DNA: TGTGCCAGCAGCTTAGCGAACGGGGAGCTGTTTTTT. This encodes CASSLANGELFF.

The sample holds many counts of this clonotype. The chain's CDR3 is CASSPTSGAYYGYTF. CDR3 DNA sequence: TGTGCCAGCAGTCCTACATCGGGGGCTTACTATGGCTACACCTTC. V gene TRBV27 combines with J gene TRBJ1-2; D perhaps matches TRBD1 (6 bases). V gave up 5 bases and J gave up 3 bases, with 16 bases separating them. This CDR3 comprises 15 residues. Germline lookup yields CDR1 MNHEY and CDR2 SMNVEV (reference sequence).

There are a few counts of this clonotype. The rearrangement uses TRBV29-1 and TRBJ2-5; possibly TRBD2 for D (5 bases). V was clipped by 3 bases and J by 0 bases, with 14 bases between them. This CDR3 comprises 15 residues. CDR1 and CDR2 from the germline V gene are SQVTM and ANQGSEA. The CDR3 nucleotides read TGCAGCGTTGATGCGGACTTGGTGTACCAAGAGACCCAGTACTTC. Protein: CSVDADLVYQETQYF.

In this sample, this clonotype turned up many times. The gene calls are TRBV12-3 or TRBV12-4 and TRBJ2-2; TRBD2 might be the D (7 bases). V lost 1 base, J lost 0 bases, and 24 bases lay in between. The CDR3 totals 21 residues. CDR3 loop: CASSLGTGFVSGTSNTGELFF. CDR3 nucleotides: TGTGCCAGCAGTTTAGGCACAGGGTTCGTGAGCGGGACTTCGAACACCGGGGAGCTGTTTTTT.

This clonotype was counted at least ten times. V and J are TRBV28 and TRBJ2-5; 8 bases map to TRBD1. This CDR3 contains 14 residues. The J segment lost 1 base and the V segment lost 6 bases, leaving 4 bases of the junction unmatched. CDR1 is MDHEN and CDR2 is SYDVKM in the germline V gene. This CDR3 is CASSGDRGQETQYF. DNA of the CDR3: TGTGCCAGCAGCGGCGACAGGGGCCAAGAGACCCAGTACTTC.

This clonotype showed up many times. This chain links TRBV30 with TRBJ2-2; D tentatively reads TRBD1 or TRBD2 (5 bases each). The CDR3 is made up of 12 amino acids. Germline V gene lookup returns CDR1 GTSNPN and CDR2 SVGIG (reference sequence). The V end lost 3 bases, the J end lost 6 bases, and 8 bases lay between the germline ends. This chain's CDR3 is CAWRPGPGELFF. The CDR3 region has the DNA TGTGCCTGGAGGCCGGGGCCCGGGGAGCTGTTTTTT.

This clonotype was seen many times. The chain recombines TRBV20-1 with TRBJ1-1; possible D gene TRBD1, 5 bases. The CDR3 totals 15 residues. Germline loops: CDR1 DFQATT, CDR2 SNEGSKA (reference sequence). The V gene lost 3 bases and the J gene lost 7 bases, with 21 bases spanning the gap. The DNA of the CDR3 is TGCAGTGCTAGGCGCTCCGGGACGGCGAACGTTGAAGCTTTCTTT. Translated, it gives CSARRSGTANVEAFF.